Following are 29 T cell receptor beta chains from one sample sequenced in a study of Ad26.COV2.S vaccination and SARS-CoV-2 variants. TCRdb's copy holds only in-frame clones and misses some; the assay was immunoSEQ multiplex PCR. The sample has some 340,000 clones; roughly 86% are singletons. The sample's treatment: over 15 received Ad26.COV2.S at low or high dose, single or two shots; 5 received placebo; per-sample allocation not given. Material that was analyzed had been drawn on day 63 after the first vaccine or placebo injection. The sequencing here drew on peripheral blood, taken in a trial of Ad26.COV2.S vaccine versus placebo. These receptors came from a person between 18 and 60 years old who received the Ad26.COV2.S COVID-19 vaccine or a placebo.

The chain employs TRBV25-1 and TRBJ2-5, with D uncertain. Germline lookup yields CDR1 MGHDK and CDR2 SYGVNS. The CDR3 runs to 14 residues. The ends were cut back, 2 bases at V and 4 bases at J, with 11 bases in the middle. The DNA for the CDR3 is TGTGCCAGCAGTGAACAAGGGCAAAGAGAGACCCAGTACTTC. Translated: CASSEQGQRETQYF.

The CDR3 bases are TGTGCCAGCAGCTCGACAGGGCCGAATGAAAAACTGTTTTTT. Amino acids: CASSSTGPNEKLFF. The V and J genes are TRBV5-4 and TRBJ1-4; 7 nucleotides match TRBD1. Losses at the gene ends were 3 bases for V and 5 bases for J; bases not matched to a gene: 4. From germline, CDR1 is SGHNT and CDR2 YYREEE (reference sequence). CDR3 size: 14 residues.

For the CDR3, the DNA is TGTGCCAGCAACGTCGGGGGCAAGAACTATGGCTACACCTTC. Translating it yields CASNVGGKNYGYTF. The V and J genes are TRBV5-4 and TRBJ1-2; D perhaps matches TRBD1 (6 bases). V lost 6 bases and J lost 2, with 14 bases in between. The CDR3 contains 14 residues. Germline loops: CDR1 SGHNT, CDR2 YYREEE (reference sequence).

This clone is a singleton in its sample. The chain is built from TRBV19 and TRBJ1-3; no firm D call. Germline CDR1 and CDR2: LNHDA and SQIVND (reference sequence). Trimming took off 4 bases at V and 0 bases at J, with 13 bases between the two ends. This CDR3 spans 16 amino acids. In DNA form, the CDR3 reads TGTGCCAGTAGTACCGAACAGAGAAACTCTGGAAACACCATATATTTT. This encodes CASSTEQRNSGNTIYF. Together with reference TRBV19 and TRBJ1-3, the CDR3 gives the full variable domain: DGGITQSPKYLFRKEGQNVTLSCEQNLNHDAMYWYRQDPGQGLRLIYYSQIVNDFQKGDIAEGYSVSREKKESFPLTVTSAQKNPTAFYLCASSTEQRNSGNTIYFGEGSWLTVV.

This chain joins TRBV9 and TRBJ2-2; no clear D. The germline CDR1 and CDR2 sequences are SGDLS and YYNGEE. Trimming cost V 1 base and J 2 bases, with 6 bases left between them. The CDR3 consists of 14 residues. CDR3 amino acids: CASSVRPNTGELFF. CDR3 sequence (DNA): TGTGCCAGCAGCGTACGACCCAACACCGGGGAGCTGTTTTTT.

The rearrangement uses TRBV10-1 and TRBJ2-3; D call uncertain. The germline CDR1 and CDR2 sequences are WNHNN and SYGVQD (reference sequence). The ends were cut back, 3 bases at V and 7 bases at J, with 8 bases in the middle. The CDR3 contains 12 residues. CDR3 sequence: CASSEGMYTQYF. CDR3 sequence (DNA): TGCGCCAGCAGTGAAGGGATGTATACGCAGTATTTT.

The chain uses TRBV5-6 and TRBJ1-4, with a weak D call TRBD1 (5 bases). Germline V CDR1 and CDR2: SGHDT, YYEEEE. Trimming left V 4 bases short and J 0 bases short, with 13 bases between. The CDR3 runs to 16 residues. DNA for the CDR3: TGTGCCAGCAGCGAATGGGGCCTTGCAACTAATGAAAAACTGTTTTTT. This codes for CASSEWGLATNEKLFF.

CDR3: CASSLQRRGNTEAFF. CDR3 DNA: TGTGCCAGCAGCTTGCAGAGACGGGGGAACACTGAAGCTTTCTTT. The chain joins TRBV7-9 to TRBJ1-1; D gene ambiguous. Germline V CDR1 and CDR2: SEHNR, FQNEAQ (reference sequence). Trimming stripped 3 bases from V and 1 base from J, with 12 bases between. CDR3 length equals 15 residues.

Points on this clone: Distinct nucleotide sequences in the sample also encode this CDR3. The CDR3 spells CASSEGSNYGYTF. CDR3 coding DNA: TGCGCCAGCAGCGAGGGTTCGAACTATGGCTACACCTTC. This chain uses TRBV5-1 with TRBJ1-2; no clear D gene. The CDR3 runs 13 residues. CDR1 is SGHRS, CDR2 YFSETQ, per germline. With 4 bases removed from V and 2 bases from J, the gap between germline ends came to 9 bases.

This chain uses TRBV7-2 with TRBJ2-5; D possibly corresponds to TRBD1 (5 bases). Trimming removed 5 bases at V and 2 bases at J, with 12 bases between. The germline gives CDR1 SGHTA, CDR2 FQGNSA. The CDR3 is made up of 14 amino acids. The CDR3 DNA reads as TGTGCCAGCAGCAGGGGTGCAGGGCAAGAGACCCAGTACTTC. Its protein product is CASSRGAGQETQYF.

J is TRBJ2-3 and V is TRBV7-2; no reliable D call. V lost 1 base and J lost 2, with 13 bases in between. The CDR3 spans 16 residues. The germline CDR1 and CDR2 sequences are SGHTA and FQGNSA. The CDR3 coding sequence is TGTGCCAGCAGCTTAGGGCAGATTCAACCCACAGATACGCAGTATTTT. Translated, it gives CASSLGQIQPTDTQYF.

Concerning this clone itself: A much bigger clone sits one base away, suggesting this may be a read error. This rearrangement joins TRBV6-5 to TRBJ1-1, with a possible D match to TRBD1 (5 bases). Trimming stripped 2 bases from V and 1 base from J, with 8 bases between. The CDR3 has 14 amino acids. Germline V gene data show CDR1 as MNHEY and CDR2 as SVGAGI. Here the CDR3 reads CASSYRDGNTEAFF. The CDR3 DNA sequence: TGTGCCAGCAGTTACAGGGACGGGAACACTGAAGCTTTCTTT.

The V and J genes are TRBV18 and TRBJ1-3, with 7 bases that match TRBD1. With V trimmed by 3 bases and J by 1 base, 0 bases remained unmatched. CDR3 length: 14 amino acids. CDR1 is KGHSH, CDR2 LQKENI, per germline. The CDR3 spells CASSPTGSGNTIYF. CDR3 sequence (DNA): TGTGCCAGCTCACCGACAGGGTCTGGAAACACCATATATTTT. Using reference TRBV18 and TRBJ1-3 for the parts outside the CDR3, the full variable domain is NAGVMQNPRHLVRRRGQEARLRCSPMKGHSHVYWYRQLPEEGLKFMVYLQKENIIDESGMPKERFSAEFPKEGPSILRIQQVVRGDSAAYFCASSPTGSGNTIYFGEGSWLTVV.

The chain employs TRBV24-1 and TRBJ2-2; tentatively, D is TRBD1 (5 bases). Germline V CDR1 and CDR2: KGHDR, SFDVKD. The CDR3 contains 14 residues. The V end was cut by 3 bases, the J end by 2 bases, with 6 bases between. In DNA form, the CDR3 reads TGTGCCACCAGTGATAGGGGAAACACCGGGGAGCTGTTTTTT. Translated: CATSDRGNTGELFF.

This rearrangement joins TRBV19 to TRBJ2-2; 10 bases match TRBD1. This CDR3 comprises 16 residues. Germline loops: CDR1 LNHDA, CDR2 SQIVND (reference sequence). CDR3 sequence: CATSILGQGGTGELFF. CDR3 in DNA: TGTGCTACGTCGATTCTAGGACAGGGGGGGACCGGGGAGCTGTTTTTT.

The chain joins TRBV3-1 (or the pseudogene TRBV3-2) to TRBJ1-3; no clear D. There are 14 residues in the CDR3. V was shortened by 3 bases and J by 0 bases, with 6 bases between the two germline ends. Germline CDR1 reads LGHDT; CDR2 reads YNNKEL (reference sequence). CDR3 sequence reads: CASSHGSSGNTIYF. The CDR3 bases are TGTGCCAGCAGCCACGGTAGCTCTGGAAACACCATATATTTT.

The chain has TRBV11-2 and TRBJ2-1, with 7 positions matching TRBD1. Germline V lookup: CDR1 SGHAT, CDR2 FQNNGV. The junction had 8 bases not matched to a gene; V was cut back by 5 bases and J by 7 bases. This CDR3 is 14 amino acids long. The CDR3 loop is CASSRTHRGNEQFF. The CDR3 DNA reads TGTGCCAGCAGCCGTACCCACAGGGGAAATGAGCAGTTCTTC.

The chain couples TRBV4-3 to TRBJ2-1; 8 positions agree with TRBD2. The germline CDR1 and CDR2 sequences are LGHNA and YSLEER. Trimming took 0 bases from V and 1 from J; bases not matched to a gene: 11. This CDR3 comprises 19 residues. Here the CDR3 DNA reads TGCGCCAGCAGCCAAGAGTATGGCGGGGGGCCGGAGTCCTACAATGAGCAGTTCTTC. As protein: CASSQEYGGGPESYNEQFF.

This clone was seen more than once but under ten times. The rearrangement joins TRBV6-1 to TRBJ1-6, with unresolved D. Trimming shortened V by 1 base and J by 6 bases, and 10 bases separated the two germline ends. In germline, CDR1 is MNHNS, CDR2 SASEGT. The CDR3 loop spans 15 amino acids. Here the CDR3 reads CASSEVGSSNSPLHF. CDR3 DNA sequence: TGTGCCAGCAGTGAAGTTGGCAGTAGTAATTCACCCCTCCACTTT.

This clone was counted between two and nine times. The chain joins TRBV30 to TRBJ2-5; D possibly corresponds to TRBD2 (6 bases). This CDR3 contains 16 residues. The germline V gene has CDR1 GTSNPN and CDR2 SVGIG (reference sequence). V gave up 1 base and J gave up 3 bases, with 18 bases separating them. The CDR3 region has the DNA TGTGCCTGGAGTGGACCAAGCAAGGAGGGGAAAGAGACCCAGTACTTC. This gives the protein CAWSGPSKEGKETQYF.

V usage is TRBV3-1 (or the pseudogene TRBV3-2) and J usage is TRBJ1-2, with 7 bases that match TRBD1. Germline V lookup: CDR1 LGHDT, CDR2 YNNKEL (reference sequence). The V gene end was trimmed by 1 base and the J gene end by 7 bases; junction bases not matched to a gene: 6. The CDR3 covers 14 residues. The CDR3 DNA reads as TGTGCCAGCAGCCAAGCGAAGGGGGCGTGTGGCTACACCTTC. Translating it yields CASSQAKGACGYTF.

The chain links TRBV5-6 to TRBJ1-1; TRBD1 matches 12 bases. V shed 4 bases and J 5 bases; nucleotides not matched to a gene: 3. This CDR3 region has 14 residues. CDR1 and CDR2 from the germline V gene are SGHDT and YYEEEE. CDR3 sequence reads: CASSRDRGRTEAFF. CDR3 nucleotides: TGTGCCAGCAGCAGGGACAGGGGGCGTACTGAAGCTTTCTTT. The full variable domain, in which reference TRBV5-6 and TRBJ1-1 provide the parts outside the CDR3, is DAGVTQSPTHLIKTRGQQVTLRCSPKSGHDTVSWYQQALGQGPQFIFQYYEEEERQRGNFPDRFSGHQFPNYSSELNVNALLLGDSALYLCASSRDRGRTEAFFGQGTRLTVV.

This clone was picked up a small number of times. In the same sample, other DNA sequences code for this CDR3. The chain links TRBV6-5 to TRBJ1-1; D gene unclear. V lost 2 bases and J 2 bases, leaving 6 bases between the germline ends. The CDR3 length is 13 residues. Germline V gene lookup returns CDR1 MNHEY and CDR2 SVGAGI. CDR3 amino acids: CASSYEVNTEAFF. The CDR3 DNA sequence: TGTGCCAGCAGTTACGAGGTTAACACTGAAGCTTTCTTT.

V is TRBV3-1 (or the pseudogene TRBV3-2) and J is TRBJ2-5, with D uncertain. Trimming took 3 bases from V and 7 from J, leaving 12 bases between them. Germline CDR1 is LGHDT and CDR2 is YNNKEL (reference sequence). There are 13 residues in the CDR3. The CDR3 DNA follows: TGTGCCAGCAGCCATCAAGGAAAGGGGACCCAGTACTTC. Its protein is CASSHQGKGTQYF.

The rearrangement links TRBV5-1 to TRBJ2-7; TRBD2 agrees at 12 bases. The trim removed 2 bases at V and 3 bases at J, leaving 12 bases unmatched. The CDR3 is made up of 18 amino acids. CDR1 is SGHRS and CDR2 is YFSETQ in the germline V gene. CDR3 amino acids: CASSLGLAGGYSRYEQYF. In nucleotides, the CDR3 is TGCGCCAGCAGCTTAGGCCTAGCGGGGGGGTATTCGCGCTACGAGCAGTACTTC.

V usage is TRBV9 and J usage is TRBJ1-1; D unclear. The V end was cut by 0 bases, the J end by 3 bases, with 6 bases between. The CDR3 totals 13 residues. The germline CDR1 and CDR2 sequences are SGDLS and YYNGEE. CDR3 sequence: CASSVVAYTEAFF. The CDR3 DNA reads as TGTGCCAGCAGCGTAGTAGCCTACACTGAAGCTTTCTTT. Full variable domain (rest looked up from reference TRBV9 and TRBJ1-1): DSGVTQTPKHLITATGQRVTLRCSPRSGDLSVYWYQQSLDQGLQFLIQYYNGEERAKGNILERFSAQQFPDLHSELNLSSLELGDSALYFCASSVVAYTEAFFGQGTRLTVV.

In this sample, this clone turned up a few times. V usage is TRBV4-1 and J usage is TRBJ1-1, with D possibly being TRBD1 (6 bases). The CDR3 consists of 14 residues. With 6 bases removed from V and 2 bases from J, the gap between germline ends came to 13 bases. Per germline, CDR1 MGHRA and CDR2 YSYEKL. The CDR3 bases are TGCGCCAGCAGGGATGGGGGCCCCAACACTGAAGCTTTCTTT. This codes for CASRDGGPNTEAFF.

The chain combines TRBV9 with TRBJ1-1; D perhaps matches TRBD1 (6 bases). The V end lost 2 bases, the J end lost 1 base, and 18 bases lay between the germline ends. This CDR3 region has 17 residues. CDR1 SGDLS and CDR2 YYNGEE come from the germline V gene. The CDR3 sequence is CASSVSLGGPSNTEAFF. DNA for the CDR3: TGTGCCAGCAGCGTTTCCCTAGGGGGACCGTCGAACACTGAAGCTTTCTTT.

V usage is TRBV27 and J usage is TRBJ1-5, with D perhaps matching TRBD1 (5 bases). This CDR3 contains 16 residues. Trimming stripped 0 bases from V and 3 bases from J, with 12 bases between. Germline-derived CDR1 and CDR2 are MNHEY and SMNVEV (reference sequence). The CDR3 loop is CASSLSVGLINQPQHF. As DNA, the CDR3 is TGTGCCAGCAGTTTATCGGTGGGGCTGATCAATCAGCCCCAGCATTTT.